This paragraph covers one T cell receptor (beta chain) sequence. The data were taken from a study of siplizumab effects on memory and regulatory T cells. Some clones are missing from TCRdb's copy, which holds only in-frame ones; the method was immunoSEQ multiplex PCR. Among about 110,000 clones, about 90% were seen once, and the ten largest hold around 0.73%. Trimming pared 0 bases from V and 4 bases from J, leaving 11 bases between. The CDR3 spans 15 residues. In germline, CDR1 is SEHNR, CDR2 FQNEAQ (reference sequence). The sequence was collected from a human donor in good health. Sample: Tregs sorted from blood. This chain joins TRBV7-9 and TRBJ2-3, with D possibly TRBD1 on 5 matching bases. Here the CDR3 reads CASSLALPRADTQYF. CDR3 nucleotides: TGTGCCAGCAGCTTAGCGCTACCCAGGGCAGATACGCAGTATTTT.